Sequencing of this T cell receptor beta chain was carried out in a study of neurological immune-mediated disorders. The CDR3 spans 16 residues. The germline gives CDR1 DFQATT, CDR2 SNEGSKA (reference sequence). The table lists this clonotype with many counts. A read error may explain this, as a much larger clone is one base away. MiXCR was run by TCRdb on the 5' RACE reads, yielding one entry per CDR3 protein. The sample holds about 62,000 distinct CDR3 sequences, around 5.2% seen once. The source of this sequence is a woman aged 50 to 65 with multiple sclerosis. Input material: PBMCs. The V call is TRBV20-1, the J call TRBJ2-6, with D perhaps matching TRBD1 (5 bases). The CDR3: CSASGWLTTGAKVLTF. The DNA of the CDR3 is TGCAGTGCTAGCGGGTGGCTGACGACTGGGGCCAAAGTCCTGACTTTC.